Here is one TCR beta chain with its context. Original processing methods: Amplifying reference gene primers gave estimates of nucleated cell counts. Data came from immunoSEQ multiplex PCR; TCRdb stores just in-frame clones and leaves some out. The DNA gave D and trimming, while V, J and clone size come from that table. The sample includes approximately 160,000 clones, 76% of them seen just once. These data belong to a study of blood T cell repertoires in COVID-19. Across the study: Nucleic acid was either cDNA or gDNA, and it came from T cells, B-cell-depleted T cells, or PBMCs.

Looked up from germline, CDR1 is SGHTA and CDR2 is FQGNSA. Trimming removed 4 bases at V and 10 bases at J, with 8 bases between. CDR3 length: 11 amino acids. The sequence was obtained from a woman of 80 years or more with acute or convalescent COVID-19. Sequencing input: peripheral blood. The genes are TRBV7-2 and TRBJ2-1; D remains unclear. CDR3 coding DNA: TGTGCCAGCAGCTCCCCTAGGGAGCAGTTCTTC. Translating gives CASSSPREQFF.